This TCR beta chain emerged from a study of OX40 agonist ivuxolimab in advanced cancers. In terms of the full investigation: Ivuxolimab was an agonistic, fully human IgG2 monoclonal antibody directed against OX40 (CD134), a costimulatory receptor. Three dose-escalation patients achieved partial responses, one with hepatocellular carcinoma and two with cutaneous melanoma. Peripheral TCRbeta sequencing aimed to test whether ivuxolimab altered TCR sequence diversity and caused clonal T-cell expansion. Intravenous ivuxolimab was administered to patients every 2 weeks at six dose levels: 0.01, 0.1, 0.3, 1.5, 3 and 10 mg/kg. Of the roughly 52 patients in dose escalation, around 20 had hepatocellular carcinoma, around 15 had melanoma, 9 had renal cell carcinoma and 9 had head and neck cancer. The paper describes the monotherapy dose-escalation part (N ≈ 49 patients) of the phase I trial of ivuxolimab. In the dose-escalation cohort, 70% to 90% of patients were male, and the mean age was around 65 years with a range of roughly 23 to 79. Prior anti-PD-1, anti-PD-L1 or anti-CTLA-4 therapy was permitted, and 40% of dose-escalation patients had received checkpoint inhibitors. Summary of the overall study and its limitations: Low levels of normalized T-cell clonal expansion were also seen in some patients who did not respond. At doses from 0.1 to 3.0 mg/kg, clonal expansion was seen in both CD4+ and CD8+ blood T cells between baseline and week 6. In the 0.1-3.0 mg/kg groups, partial responders had among the lowest normalized peripheral clonal expansion, particularly in CD8+ T cells. Antigen specificity was not determined for the clonally expanded peripheral T cells. On average, CD8+ T cells showed more expanded clones than CD4+ T cells after ivuxolimab.

Points on this clone: Which antigen it targets is not known. Per-nucleotide qualities are absent, and no much larger clonotype sits a single base away.

To sequence the TCRbeta CDR3 region, genomic DNA was isolated from the sorted cells. The immunoSEQ Assay was used to sequence the TCRbeta CDR3 regions. This is the immuneACCESS table as TCRdb keeps it, with only in-frame sequences that have V and J called. A part of the clones is gone; compared with another copy, unresolved V genes explain less than half, and the rest is unexplained. The sample table contains around 95,000 clones; only one count was recorded for nearly 90% of them. The top ten hold under 0.2% of the sample. The CDR3, from cysteine to phenylalanine, totals 16 residues. CDR3 DNA only is kept here, 48 bases in frame from base 1. Deletion took 4 bases off V and 7 bases off J, with a span of 20 bases between the germline ends. In the germline V gene (reference sequence), CDR1 corresponds to SGHNT and CDR2 to YYREEE. Patients with a history of autoimmune disease or receiving systemic immunosuppression were excluded from the trial. In every dose cohort, peripheral blood was drawn for TCR sequencing at baseline, cycle 4 day 1, and cycle 7 day 1. Samples were obtained from an open-label, multicenter, first-in-human phase I dose-escalation trial of ivuxolimab. The trial enrolled adults with locally advanced or metastatic head and neck squamous cell, hepatocellular, melanoma or renal cell carcinoma. Before TCR sequencing, CD4+ and CD8+ T cells were separately sorted from peripheral blood.

This receptor chain uses TRBV5-4 and TRBJ1-4; the D gene is perhaps TRBD1, from 5 matching bases. This clonotype was obtained from an adult with an advanced solid tumor such as melanoma, head and neck, liver or kidney cancer. The sequencing here drew on CD4+ or CD8+ T cells sorted from blood, taken in a trial of the OX40 agonist ivuxolimab. The bases are TGTGCCAGCAGCCAATGGGACCTTTCCGGGCGTGAAAAACTGTTTTTT. Its protein product is CASSQWDLSGREKLFF.